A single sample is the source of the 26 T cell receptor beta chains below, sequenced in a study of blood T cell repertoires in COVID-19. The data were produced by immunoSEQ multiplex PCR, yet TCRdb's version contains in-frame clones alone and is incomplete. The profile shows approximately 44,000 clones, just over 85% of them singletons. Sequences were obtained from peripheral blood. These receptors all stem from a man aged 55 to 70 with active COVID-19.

The CDR3 coding sequence is TGTGCCAGACCCGGGACAGGGGGCAGGCGGAGCAATCAGCCCCAGCATTTT. The encoded protein is CARPGTGGRRSNQPQHF. This sequence joins TRBV9 and TRBJ1-5; 12 bases match TRBD1. Germline V gene lookup returns CDR1 SGDLS and CDR2 YYNGEE. V dropped 8 bases and J dropped 1; count of bases not matched to a gene: 10. The CDR3 covers 17 residues.

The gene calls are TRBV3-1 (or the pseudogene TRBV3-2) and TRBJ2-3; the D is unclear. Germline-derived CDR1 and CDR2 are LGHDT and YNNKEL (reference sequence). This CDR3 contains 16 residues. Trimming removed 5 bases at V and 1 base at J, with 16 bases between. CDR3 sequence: CASSSTGRKGTDTQYF. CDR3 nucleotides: TGTGCCAGCAGCTCTACGGGTAGAAAGGGCACAGATACGCAGTATTTT.

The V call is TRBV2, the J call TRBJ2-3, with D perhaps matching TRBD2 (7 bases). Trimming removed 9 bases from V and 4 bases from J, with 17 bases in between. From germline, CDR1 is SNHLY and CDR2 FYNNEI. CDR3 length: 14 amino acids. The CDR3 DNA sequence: TGTGCCAGTTCAGGGAGGGGGGGCGCAGATACGCAGTATTTT. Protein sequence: CASSGRGGADTQYF.

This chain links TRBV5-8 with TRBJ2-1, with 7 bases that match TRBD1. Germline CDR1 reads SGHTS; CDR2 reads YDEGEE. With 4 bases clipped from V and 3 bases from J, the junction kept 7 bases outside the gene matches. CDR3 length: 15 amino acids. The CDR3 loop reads CASSLGDSGYNEQFF. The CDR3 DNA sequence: TGTGCCAGCAGCCTGGGGGACAGCGGCTACAATGAGCAGTTCTTC.

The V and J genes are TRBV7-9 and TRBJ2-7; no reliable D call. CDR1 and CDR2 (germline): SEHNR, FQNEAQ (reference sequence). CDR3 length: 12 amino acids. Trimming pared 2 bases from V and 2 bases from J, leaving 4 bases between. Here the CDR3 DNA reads TGTGCCAGCAGCTTACTCCCCTACGAGCAGTACTTC. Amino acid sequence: CASSLLPYEQYF.

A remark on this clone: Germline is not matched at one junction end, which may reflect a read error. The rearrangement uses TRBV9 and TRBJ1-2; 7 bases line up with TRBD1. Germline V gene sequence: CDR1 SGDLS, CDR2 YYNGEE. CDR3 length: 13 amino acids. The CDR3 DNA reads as TGTGCCAGCAGCGTACCCGGACAGGCTAACCCGTTCTTC. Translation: CASSVPGQANPFF.

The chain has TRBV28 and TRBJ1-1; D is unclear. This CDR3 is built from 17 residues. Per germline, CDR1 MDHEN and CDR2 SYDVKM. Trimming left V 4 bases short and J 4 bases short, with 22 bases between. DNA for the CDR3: TGTGCCAGCAGTTCTCCCGCCCTTTACTCTCGGGGCACTGAAGCTTTCTTT. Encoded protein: CASSSPALYSRGTEAFF. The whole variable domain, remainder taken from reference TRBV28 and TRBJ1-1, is DVKVTQSSRYLVKRTGEKVFLECVQDMDHENMFWYRQDPGLGLRLIYFSYDVKMKEKGDIPEGYSVSREKKERFSLILESASTNQTSMYLCASSSPALYSRGTEAFFGQGTRLTVV.

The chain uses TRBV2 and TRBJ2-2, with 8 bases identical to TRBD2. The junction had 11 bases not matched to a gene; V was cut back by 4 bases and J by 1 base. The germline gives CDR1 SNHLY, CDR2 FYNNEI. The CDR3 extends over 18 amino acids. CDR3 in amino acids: CASSGRRPGLENTGELFF. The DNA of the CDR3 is TGTGCCAGCAGTGGGAGACGTCCGGGACTAGAGAACACCGGGGAGCTGTTTTTT.

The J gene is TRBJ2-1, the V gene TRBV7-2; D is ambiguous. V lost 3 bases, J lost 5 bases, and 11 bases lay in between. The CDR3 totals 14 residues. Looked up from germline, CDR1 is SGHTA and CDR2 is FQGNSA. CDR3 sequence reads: CASSFAVPNNEQFF. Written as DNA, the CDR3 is TGTGCCAGCAGCTTCGCAGTCCCGAACAATGAGCAGTTCTTC.

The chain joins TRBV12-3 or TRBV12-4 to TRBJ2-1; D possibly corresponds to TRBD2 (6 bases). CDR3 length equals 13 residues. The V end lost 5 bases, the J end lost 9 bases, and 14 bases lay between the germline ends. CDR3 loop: CASSPAARGEQFF. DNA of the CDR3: TGTGCCAGCAGTCCCGCGGCGCGGGGTGAGCAGTTCTTC.

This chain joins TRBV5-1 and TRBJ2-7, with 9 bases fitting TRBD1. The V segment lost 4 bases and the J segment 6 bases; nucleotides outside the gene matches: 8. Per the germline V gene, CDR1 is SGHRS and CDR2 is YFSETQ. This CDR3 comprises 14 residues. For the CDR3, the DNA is TGCGCCAGCAGCCAGAGGACAGGGGATGGCGAGCAGTACTTC. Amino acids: CASSQRTGDGEQYF.

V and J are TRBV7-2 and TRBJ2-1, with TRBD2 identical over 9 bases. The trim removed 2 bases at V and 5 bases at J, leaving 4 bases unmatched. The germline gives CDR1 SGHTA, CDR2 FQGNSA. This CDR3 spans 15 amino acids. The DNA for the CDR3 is TGTGCCAGCAGCTTAACGGGACTAGCCAACAATGAGCAGTTCTTC. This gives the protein CASSLTGLANNEQFF.

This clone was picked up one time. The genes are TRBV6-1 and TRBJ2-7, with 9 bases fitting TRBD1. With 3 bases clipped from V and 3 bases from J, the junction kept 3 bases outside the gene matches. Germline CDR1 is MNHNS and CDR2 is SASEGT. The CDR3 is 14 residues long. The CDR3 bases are TGTGCCAGCAGTGATTTGGACAGGGGCTACGAGCAGTACTTC. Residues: CASSDLDRGYEQYF.

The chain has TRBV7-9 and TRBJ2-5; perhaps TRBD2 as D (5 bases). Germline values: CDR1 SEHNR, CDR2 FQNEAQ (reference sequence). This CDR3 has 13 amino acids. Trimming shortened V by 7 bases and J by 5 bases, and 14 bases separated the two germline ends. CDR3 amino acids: CASTSNQRETQYF. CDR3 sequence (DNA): TGTGCCAGCACCTCTAATCAGCGGGAGACCCAGTACTTC.

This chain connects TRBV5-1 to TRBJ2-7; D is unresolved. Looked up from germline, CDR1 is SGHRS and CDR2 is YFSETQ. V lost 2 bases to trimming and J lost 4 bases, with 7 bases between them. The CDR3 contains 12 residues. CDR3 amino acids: CASSFPPYEQYF. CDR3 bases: TGCGCCAGCAGCTTCCCCCCTTACGAGCAGTACTTC.

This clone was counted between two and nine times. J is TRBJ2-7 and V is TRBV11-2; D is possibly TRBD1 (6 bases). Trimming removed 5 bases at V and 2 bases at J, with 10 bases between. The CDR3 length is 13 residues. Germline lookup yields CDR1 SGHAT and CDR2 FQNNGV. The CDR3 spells CASSPPGAYEQYF. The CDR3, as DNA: TGTGCCAGCAGCCCCCCAGGGGCCTACGAGCAGTACTTC. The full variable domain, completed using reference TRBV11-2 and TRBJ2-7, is EAGVAQSPRYKIIEKRQSVAFWCNPISGHATLYWYQQILGQGPKLLIQFQNNGVVDDSQLPKDRFSAERLKGVDSTLKIQPAKLEDSAVYLCASSPPGAYEQYFGPGTRLTVT.

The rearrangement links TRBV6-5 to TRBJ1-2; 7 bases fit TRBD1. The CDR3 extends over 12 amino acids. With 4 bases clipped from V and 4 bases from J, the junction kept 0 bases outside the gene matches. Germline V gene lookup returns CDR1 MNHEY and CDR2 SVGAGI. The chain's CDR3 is CASSWDSYGYTF. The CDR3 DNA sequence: TGTGCCAGCAGTTGGGACAGCTATGGCTACACCTTC.

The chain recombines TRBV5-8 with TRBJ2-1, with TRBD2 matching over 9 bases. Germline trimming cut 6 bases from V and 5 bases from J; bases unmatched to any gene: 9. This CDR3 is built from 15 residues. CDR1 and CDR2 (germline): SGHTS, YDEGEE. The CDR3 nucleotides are TGTGCCAGCACCCTTAGCGGGAGTCGCCACAATGAGCAGTTCTTC. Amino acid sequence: CASTLSGSRHNEQFF.

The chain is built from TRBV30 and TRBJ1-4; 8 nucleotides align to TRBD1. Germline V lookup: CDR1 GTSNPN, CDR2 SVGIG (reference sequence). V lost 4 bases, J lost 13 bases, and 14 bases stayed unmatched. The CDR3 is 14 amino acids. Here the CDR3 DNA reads TGTGCCTGGACCACACCGGGACAGGCAAAAAGACTGTTTTTT. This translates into CAWTTPGQAKRLFF.

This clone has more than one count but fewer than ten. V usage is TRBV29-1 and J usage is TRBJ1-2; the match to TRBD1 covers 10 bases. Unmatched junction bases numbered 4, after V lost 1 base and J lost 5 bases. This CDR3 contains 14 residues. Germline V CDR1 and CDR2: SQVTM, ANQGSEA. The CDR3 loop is CSVEGTGGGYGYTF. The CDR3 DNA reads TGCAGCGTTGAAGGGACAGGGGGTGGGTATGGCTACACCTTC.

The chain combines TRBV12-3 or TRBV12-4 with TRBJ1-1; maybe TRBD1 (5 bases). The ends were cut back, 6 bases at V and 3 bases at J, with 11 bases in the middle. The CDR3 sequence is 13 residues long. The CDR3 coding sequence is TGTGCCAGCAGCCGGGGGGGGTACACTGAAGCTTTCTTT. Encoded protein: CASSRGGYTEAFF.

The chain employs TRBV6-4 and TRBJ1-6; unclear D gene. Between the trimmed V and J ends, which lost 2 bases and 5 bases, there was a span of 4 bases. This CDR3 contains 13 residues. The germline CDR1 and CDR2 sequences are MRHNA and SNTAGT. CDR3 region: CASSDSDNSPLHF. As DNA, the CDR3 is TGTGCCAGCAGTGACAGCGATAATTCACCCCTCCACTTT.

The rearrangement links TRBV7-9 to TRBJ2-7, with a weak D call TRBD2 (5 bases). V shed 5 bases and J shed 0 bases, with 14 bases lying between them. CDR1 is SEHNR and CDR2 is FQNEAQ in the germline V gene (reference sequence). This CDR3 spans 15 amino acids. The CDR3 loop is CASSPNPGNSYEQYF. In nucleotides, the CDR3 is TGTGCCAGCAGCCCAAACCCGGGAAACTCCTACGAGCAGTACTTC. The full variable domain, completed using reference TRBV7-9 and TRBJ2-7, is DTGVSQNPRHKITKRGQNVTFRCDPISEHNRLYWYRQTLGQGPEFLTYFQNEAQLEKSRLLSDRFSAERPKGSFSTLEIQRTEQGDSAMYLCASSPNPGNSYEQYFGPGTRLTVT.

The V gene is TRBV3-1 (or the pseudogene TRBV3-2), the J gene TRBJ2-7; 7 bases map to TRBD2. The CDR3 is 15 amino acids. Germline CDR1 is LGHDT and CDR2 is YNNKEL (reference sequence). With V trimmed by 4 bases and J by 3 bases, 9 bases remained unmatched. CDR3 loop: CASSPRLALFYEQYF. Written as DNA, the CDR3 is TGTGCCAGCAGCCCCCGACTAGCCCTGTTCTACGAGCAGTACTTC.

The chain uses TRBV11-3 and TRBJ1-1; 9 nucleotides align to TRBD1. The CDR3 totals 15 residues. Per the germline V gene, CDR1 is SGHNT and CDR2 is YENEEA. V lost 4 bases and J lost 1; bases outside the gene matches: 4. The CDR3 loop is CASSSTGGQNTEAFF. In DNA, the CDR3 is TGTGCCAGCAGCTCGACAGGGGGACAGAACACTGAAGCTTTCTTT.

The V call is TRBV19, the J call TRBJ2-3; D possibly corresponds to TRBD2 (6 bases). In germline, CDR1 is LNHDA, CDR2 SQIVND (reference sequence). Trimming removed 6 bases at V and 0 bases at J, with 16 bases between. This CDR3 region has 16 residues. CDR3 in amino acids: CASSLEGPSSTDTQYF. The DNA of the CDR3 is TGTGCCAGTAGCCTGGAGGGCCCCTCTAGCACAGATACGCAGTATTTT.